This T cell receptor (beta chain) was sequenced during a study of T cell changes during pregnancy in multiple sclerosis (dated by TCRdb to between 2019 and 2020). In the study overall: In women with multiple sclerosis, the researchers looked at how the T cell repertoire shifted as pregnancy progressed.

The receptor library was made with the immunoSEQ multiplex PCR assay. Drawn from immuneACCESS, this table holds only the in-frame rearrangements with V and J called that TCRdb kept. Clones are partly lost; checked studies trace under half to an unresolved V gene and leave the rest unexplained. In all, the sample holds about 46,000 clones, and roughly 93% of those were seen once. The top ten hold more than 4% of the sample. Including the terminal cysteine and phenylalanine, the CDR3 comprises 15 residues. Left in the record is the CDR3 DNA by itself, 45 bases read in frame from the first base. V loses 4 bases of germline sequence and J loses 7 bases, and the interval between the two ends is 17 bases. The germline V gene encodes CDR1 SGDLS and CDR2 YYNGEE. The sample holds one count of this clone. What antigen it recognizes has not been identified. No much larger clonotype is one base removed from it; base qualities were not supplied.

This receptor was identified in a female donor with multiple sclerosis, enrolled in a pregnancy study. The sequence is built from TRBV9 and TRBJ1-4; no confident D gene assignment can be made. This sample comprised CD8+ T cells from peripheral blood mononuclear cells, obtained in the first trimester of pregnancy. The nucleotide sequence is TGTGCCAGCAGCAAAGGCCGGGAAGAGGGTGAAAAACTGTTTTTT. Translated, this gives CASSKGREEGEKLFF.